These T cell receptor beta chains were read from a single sample in a study of cytomegalovirus exposure and HLA in healthy donors. Sequenced by immunoSEQ multiplex PCR; TCRdb stores in-frame clones only, minus some. The sample has under 100,000 clones, 55% to 65% seen once. The material sequenced was PBMCs. These receptor sequences come from a woman aged 40 to 50 in good health and CMV-seropositive. Each CDR3 is given with its conserved first and last residue. The D gene is left open where the match is weak. A clone size is listed for some rows: how often the clone was seen (once, few, many), or a class if it is expanded.

cdr3_aa,cdr3_nt,clone_size,d_call,v_call,j_call
CASSLDSGGETQYF,TGTGCCAGCAGTTTAGATTCGGGTGGGGAGACCCAGTACTTC,.,.,TRBV28,TRBJ2-5
CAIRGHDREEETQYF,TGTGCCATCAGGGGACACGACAGGGAAGAAGAGACCCAGTACTTC,.,TRBD1,TRBV10-3,TRBJ2-5
CASSPQTGGGSEAFF,TGCGCCAGCAGCCCCCAAACAGGGGGCGGGTCTGAAGCTTTCTTT,.,TRBD1,TRBV5-1,TRBJ1-1
CSVGGQGNTIYF,TGCAGCGTTGGGGGGCAAGGAAACACCATATATTTT,.,.,TRBV29-1,TRBJ1-3
CASSFLSGGDEKLFF,TGTGCCAGCAGTTTTTTGAGCGGTGGCGATGAAAAACTGTTTTTT,.,.,TRBV27,TRBJ1-4
CSVGQGVAPGYTF,TGCAGCGTGGGACAGGGTGTAGCCCCTGGCTACACCTTC,.,TRBD1,TRBV29-1,TRBJ1-2
CASSQGTGREQYF,TGCGCCAGCAGCCAAGGTACAGGGCGCGAGCAGTACTTC,few,.,TRBV4-3,TRBJ2-7
CASNPIQGGTQYF,TGTGCCAGTAATCCGATACAGGGCGGTACGCAGTATTTT,.,.,TRBV19,TRBJ2-3
CASRRQFNTGELFF,TGCGCCAGCAGACGACAGTTTAACACCGGGGAGCTGTTTTTT,.,.,TRBV4-3,TRBJ2-2
CASRKAQGEGYTF,TGTGCCAGCAGAAAAGCACAGGGAGAAGGCTACACCTTC,.,.,TRBV6-6,TRBJ1-2
CASGRQGENYEQYF,TGTGCCAGCGGACGACAGGGAGAAAATTACGAGCAGTACTTC,few,TRBD1,TRBV5-4,TRBJ2-7
CASSYGTRLFF,TGTGCCAGCAGTTACGGGACTCGACTGTTTTTT,.,.,TRBV6-5,TRBJ1-4
CASSQVSPGWDEQFF,TGCGCCAGCAGCCAAGTGTCCCCGGGTTGGGATGAGCAGTTCTTC,.,.,TRBV4-3,TRBJ2-1
CAWSVLRTGGHGYTF,TGTGCCTGGAGTGTCCTTAGGACAGGGGGCCATGGCTACACCTTC,.,TRBD1,TRBV30,TRBJ1-2
CASSLTGDNEQFF,TGTGCCAGCAGTTTAACAGGGGACAATGAGCAGTTCTTC,.,TRBD1,TRBV28,TRBJ2-1
CASAGGQNTNEQFF,TGTGCCAGCGCTGGGGGACAAAATACCAATGAGCAGTTCTTC,.,.,TRBV9,TRBJ2-1
CASSLGQVDYGYTF,TGTGCCAGCTCACTGGGACAGGTTGACTATGGCTACACCTTC,few,TRBD1,TRBV18,TRBJ1-2
CASSVSDGYHYEQYF,TGTGCCAGCAGCGTATCCGACGGGTATCACTACGAGCAGTACTTC,.,.,TRBV9,TRBJ2-7
CASSQLLANEQFF,TGCGCCAGCAGCCAACTGCTCGCGAATGAGCAGTTCTTC,.,.,TRBV4-3,TRBJ2-1
CASSQGTGSAYEQYF,TGCGCCAGCAGCCAAGGGACGGGTAGCGCCTACGAGCAGTACTTC,.,.,TRBV4-1,TRBJ2-7
CASSRPQVSGGYQETQYF,TGCGCCAGCAGCCGCCCACAGGTTAGCGGGGGCTACCAAGAGACCCAGTACTTC,.,TRBD2,TRBV4-1,TRBJ2-5
CASSPRQGLYEKLFF,TGTGCCAGCAGCCCCCGACAGGGTCTGTATGAAAAACTGTTTTTT,.,TRBD1,TRBV7-9,TRBJ1-4
CASSFEGTYSGANVLTF,TGTGCCAGCAGCTTCGAGGGGACATACTCTGGGGCCAACGTCCTGACTTTC,.,.,TRBV7-9,TRBJ2-6
CASYDRGKGNTIYF,TGTGCCAGCTATGACAGGGGGAAAGGAAACACCATATATTTT,.,TRBD1,TRBV28,TRBJ1-3
CASSYGGGSEKLFF,TGTGCCAGCAGTTACGGGGGCGGGAGTGAAAAACTGTTTTTT,.,.,TRBV6-5,TRBJ1-4
CASRGQAITYEQYF,TGTGCCAGCAGGGGACAGGCCATCACCTACGAGCAGTACTTC,few,.,TRBV21-1,TRBJ2-7
CASSSGTSVKEQYF,TGTGCCAGCAGCTCCGGGACTAGCGTTAAGGAGCAGTACTTC,.,TRBD2,TRBV5-6,TRBJ2-7
CASSRTDQSAQHF,TGTGCCAGCAGTCGGACAGATCAATCAGCCCAGCATTTT,.,.,TRBV25-1,TRBJ1-5
CASSPGGRGETQYF,TGTGCCAGCTCACCCGGCGGGAGAGGAGAGACCCAGTACTTC,.,TRBD2,TRBV18,TRBJ2-5
CASSPRTGLDTEAFF,TGTGCCAGCTCACCAAGGACAGGGTTGGACACTGAAGCTTTCTTT,.,TRBD1,TRBV18,TRBJ1-1
CAIKKGTANTGELFF,TGTGCCATCAAGAAGGGGACAGCGAACACCGGGGAGCTGTTTTTT,.,TRBD1,TRBV10-3,TRBJ2-2
CASSRDWENYGYTF,TGTGCCAGCAGCCGGGACTGGGAGAACTATGGCTACACCTTC,.,.,TRBV6-1,TRBJ1-2
CASSRAGQGYGYTF,TGTGCCAGTAGCAGAGCGGGACAGGGTTATGGCTACACCTTC,.,TRBD1,TRBV19,TRBJ1-2
CASSPLIEQYF,TGTGCCAGCTCACCACTCATCGAGCAGTACTTC,.,.,TRBV18,TRBJ2-7
CSPWTSGAPDTQYF,TGCAGCCCTTGGACTAGCGGGGCTCCAGATACGCAGTATTTT,few,TRBD2,TRBV29-1,TRBJ2-3
CASSFAGASGELFF,TGTGCCAGCAGTTTTGCAGGGGCGTCCGGGGAGCTGTTTTTT,.,.,TRBV27,TRBJ2-2
CASSLTDLNTEAFF,TGTGCCAGCAGCCTTACAGATTTGAACACTGAAGCTTTCTTT,few,.,TRBV6-1,TRBJ1-1
CASSVDRVDYGYTF,TGTGCCAGCAGCGTAGACAGGGTGGACTATGGCTACACCTTC,once,.,TRBV9,TRBJ1-2
CASSSRPGTVFYEQYF,TGTGCCAGCAGTTCGCGACCCGGGACAGTTTTCTACGAGCAGTACTTC,.,TRBD1,TRBV5-4,TRBJ2-7
CASTDGGGEQYF,TGTGCCAGCACTGACGGAGGTGGCGAGCAGTACTTC,.,.,TRBV5-6,TRBJ2-7
CASSSRRGYGYTF,TGTGCCAGCAGCTCCCGACGGGGTTATGGCTACACCTTC,.,.,TRBV7-9,TRBJ1-2
CASSLAGNAAFF,TGTGCCAGCAGCTTAGCCGGGAACGCAGCTTTCTTT,.,.,TRBV7-9,TRBJ1-1
CASRPGQGEANYGYTF,TGTGCCAGCAGACCTGGACAGGGTGAAGCTAACTATGGCTACACCTTC,.,TRBD1,TRBV28,TRBJ1-2